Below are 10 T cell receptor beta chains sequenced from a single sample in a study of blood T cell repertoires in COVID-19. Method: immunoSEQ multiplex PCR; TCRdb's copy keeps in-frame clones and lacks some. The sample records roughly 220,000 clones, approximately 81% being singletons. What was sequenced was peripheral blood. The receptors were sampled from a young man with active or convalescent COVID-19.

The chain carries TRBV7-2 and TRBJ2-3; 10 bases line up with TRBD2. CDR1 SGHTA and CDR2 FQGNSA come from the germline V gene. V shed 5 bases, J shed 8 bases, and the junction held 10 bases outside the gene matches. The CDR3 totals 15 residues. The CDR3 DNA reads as TGTGCCAGCAGCCAAGCGAGCGGGGGGGCCGGTACGCAGTATTTT. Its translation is CASSQASGGAGTQYF.

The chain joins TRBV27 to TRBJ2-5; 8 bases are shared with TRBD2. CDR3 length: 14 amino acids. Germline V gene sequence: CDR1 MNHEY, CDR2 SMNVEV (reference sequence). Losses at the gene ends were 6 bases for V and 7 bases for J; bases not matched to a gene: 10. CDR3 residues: CASRTSVPRGTQYF. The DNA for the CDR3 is TGTGCCAGCAGGACTAGCGTCCCCCGGGGGACCCAGTACTTC.

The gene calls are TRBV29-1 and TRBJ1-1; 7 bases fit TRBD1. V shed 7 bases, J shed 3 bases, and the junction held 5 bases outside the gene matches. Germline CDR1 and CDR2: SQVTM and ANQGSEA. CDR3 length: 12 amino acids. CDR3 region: CSGRGGYTEAFF. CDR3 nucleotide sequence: TGCAGCGGAAGAGGGGGCTACACTGAAGCTTTCTTT. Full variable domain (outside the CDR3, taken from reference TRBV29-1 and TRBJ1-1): SAVISQKPSRDICQRGTSLTIQCQVDSQVTMMFWYRQQPGQSLTLIATANQGSEATYESGFVIDKFPISRPNLTFSTLTVSNMSPEDSSIYLCSGRGGYTEAFFGQGTRLTVV.

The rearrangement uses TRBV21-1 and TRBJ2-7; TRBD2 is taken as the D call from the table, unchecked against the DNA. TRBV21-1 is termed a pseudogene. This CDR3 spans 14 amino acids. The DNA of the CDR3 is TGTGCCAGCAGCAGGACTAGCGGGGACGACGAGCAGTACTTC. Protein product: CASSRTSGDDEQYF.

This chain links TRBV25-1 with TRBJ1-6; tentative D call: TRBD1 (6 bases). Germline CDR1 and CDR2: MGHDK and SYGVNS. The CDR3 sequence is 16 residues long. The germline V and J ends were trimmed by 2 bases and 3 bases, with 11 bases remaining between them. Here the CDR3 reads CASSEQSGVYNSPLHF. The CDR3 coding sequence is TGTGCCAGCAGTGAACAGTCAGGGGTCTATAATTCACCCCTCCACTTT.

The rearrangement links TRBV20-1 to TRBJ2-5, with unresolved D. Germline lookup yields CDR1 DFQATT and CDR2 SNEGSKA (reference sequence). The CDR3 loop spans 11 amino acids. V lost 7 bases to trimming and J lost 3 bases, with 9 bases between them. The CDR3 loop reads CSVAQKETQYF. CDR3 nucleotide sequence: TGCAGTGTGGCACAGAAAGAGACCCAGTACTTC.

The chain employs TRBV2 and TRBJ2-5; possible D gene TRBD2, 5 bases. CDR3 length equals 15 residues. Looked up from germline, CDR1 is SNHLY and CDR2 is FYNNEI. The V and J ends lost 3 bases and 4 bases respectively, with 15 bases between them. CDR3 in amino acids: CASSEGSGVGETQYF. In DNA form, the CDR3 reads TGTGCCAGCAGTGAGGGCTCCGGGGTAGGAGAGACCCAGTACTTC.

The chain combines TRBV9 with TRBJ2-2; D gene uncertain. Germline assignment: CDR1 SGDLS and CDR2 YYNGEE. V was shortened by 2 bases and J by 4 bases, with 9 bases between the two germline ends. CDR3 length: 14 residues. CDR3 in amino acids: CASSVQPGTGELFF. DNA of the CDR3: TGTGCCAGCAGCGTCCAGCCAGGCACCGGGGAGCTGTTTTTT.

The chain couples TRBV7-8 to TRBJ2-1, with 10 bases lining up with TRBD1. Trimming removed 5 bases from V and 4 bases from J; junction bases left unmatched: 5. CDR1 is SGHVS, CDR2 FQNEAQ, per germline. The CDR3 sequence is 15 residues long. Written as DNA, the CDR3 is TGTGCCAGCAGCCTGGGACAGGGGTTGTACAATGAGCAGTTCTTC. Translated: CASSLGQGLYNEQFF. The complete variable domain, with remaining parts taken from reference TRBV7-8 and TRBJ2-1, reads GAGVSQSPRYKVAKRGQDVALRCDPISGHVSLFWYQQALGQGPEFLTYFQNEAQLDKSGLPSDRFFAERPEGSVSTLKIQRTQQEDSAVYLCASSLGQGLYNEQFFGPGTRLTVL.

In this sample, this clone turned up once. The CDR3 loop is CASSPPQWRGVYEQYF. The CDR3 DNA follows: TGTGCCAGCAGTCCACCCCAATGGCGGGGGGTCTACGAGCAGTACTTC. This chain joins TRBV6-2 or TRBV6-3 and TRBJ2-7; 8 bases match TRBD2. V trimming: 5 bases; J trimming: 3 bases; junction bases outside the gene matches: 12. Germline V gives CDR1 MNHEY, CDR2 SVGEGT. The CDR3 runs 16 residues.